The 25 T cell receptor beta chains below come from one sample, sequenced in a study of blood T cell repertoires in COVID-19. Method: immunoSEQ multiplex PCR; TCRdb's copy keeps in-frame clones and lacks some. The data hold about 130,000 clones, with approximately 83% observed a single time. Sequenced sample: peripheral blood. All receptors derive from a middle-aged man with active or convalescent COVID-19.

This chain uses TRBV10-3 with TRBJ2-1; D perhaps matches TRBD1 (5 bases). The V end lost 7 bases, the J end lost 8 bases, and 15 bases lay between the germline ends. Germline CDR1 ENHRY, CDR2 SYGVKD. CDR3 length: 13 residues. The CDR3 protein is CAIIRALGDEQFF. Here the CDR3 DNA reads TGTGCCATCATCCGGGCCTTAGGGGATGAGCAGTTCTTC.

A single count supports this clone. This chain connects TRBV6-6 to TRBJ1-1; D call uncertain. V lost 6 bases to trimming and J lost 7 bases, with 9 bases between them. This CDR3 is built from 11 residues. CDR1 is MNHNY, CDR2 SVGAGI, per germline (reference sequence). Here the CDR3 reads CASRHSLEAFF. CDR3 DNA sequence: TGTGCCAGCAGGCACAGCCTTGAAGCTTTCTTT.

V and J are TRBV28 and TRBJ1-1; TRBD1 is a possible D gene (5 bases). This CDR3 has 14 amino acids. V was pared by 8 bases and J by 1 base, with 14 bases between. From germline, CDR1 is MDHEN and CDR2 SYDVKM. DNA of the CDR3: TGTGCCAGCGGGGATCTGGGGGGGAACACTGAAGCTTTCTTT. As protein: CASGDLGGNTEAFF.

J is TRBJ1-1 and V is TRBV5-1; TRBD1 agrees at 8 bases. Germline V gene data show CDR1 as SGHRS and CDR2 as YFSETQ. The trim removed 0 bases at V and 4 bases at J, leaving 8 bases unmatched. There are 16 residues in the CDR3. CDR3 amino acids: CASSLGAAGGITEAFF. CDR3 coding DNA: TGCGCCAGCAGCTTGGGAGCGGCAGGGGGCATCACTGAAGCTTTCTTT.

V usage is TRBV12-3 or TRBV12-4 and J usage is TRBJ1-2; 7 bases are shared with TRBD1. This CDR3 is built from 13 residues. Trimming cost V 6 bases and J 6 bases; bases outside gene matches: 7. This chain's CDR3 is CASSLTGKDGYTF. The CDR3, as DNA: TGTGCCAGCAGCTTGACAGGGAAAGATGGCTACACCTTC.

The chain combines TRBV6-5 with TRBJ1-1; D gene unclear. Germline CDR1 is MNHEY and CDR2 is SVGAGI. The V end lost 4 bases, the J end lost 8 bases, and 11 bases lay between the germline ends. The CDR3 extends over 12 amino acids. The CDR3 loop is CASSSPSQEAFF. In DNA, the CDR3 is TGTGCCAGCAGTTCCCCTTCGCAGGAAGCTTTCTTT.

Only one count was recorded for this clone. The rearrangement joins TRBV5-6 to TRBJ1-5; 7 bases match TRBD1. This CDR3 spans 14 amino acids. V shed 3 bases and J 1 base; nucleotides not matched to a gene: 1. The germline CDR1 and CDR2 sequences are SGHDT and YYEEEE. CDR3 sequence reads: CASSSGQSNQPQHF. CDR3 DNA sequence: TGTGCCAGCAGCTCGGGACAGAGCAATCAGCCCCAGCATTTT.

This clone was seen only a few times. The rearrangement joins TRBV4-2 to TRBJ2-2; D is perhaps TRBD1 (6 bases). The V and J ends lost 3 bases and 4 bases respectively, with 12 bases between them. The CDR3 covers 15 residues. Germline V CDR1 and CDR2: LGHNA, YNFKEQ. The CDR3 loop is CASSQTDSPTGELFF. The CDR3 DNA is TGTGCCAGCAGCCAGACGGACAGCCCCACCGGGGAGCTGTTTTTT.

J is TRBJ2-1 and V is TRBV24-1, with D maybe TRBD1 (6 bases). The CDR3 runs 15 residues. V was cut by 4 bases and J by 6 bases, with 15 bases left in between. The germline CDR1 and CDR2 sequences are KGHDR and SFDVKD. The CDR3, as DNA: TGTGCCACCAGTGACCCGGGACAACAGGGCAATGAGCAGTTCTTC. This codes for CATSDPGQQGNEQFF.

The chain recombines TRBV20-1 with TRBJ1-2, with D hard to call. V was pared by 2 bases and J by 4 bases, with 5 bases between. Germline CDR1 and CDR2: DFQATT and SNEGSKA (reference sequence). The CDR3 spans 11 residues. The CDR3 region has the DNA TGCAGTGCTAGAAACAGCTATGGCTACACCTTC. Protein product: CSARNSYGYTF.

This chain uses TRBV13 with TRBJ2-7, with 9 positions matching TRBD1. From germline, CDR1 is PRHDT and CDR2 FYEKMQ (reference sequence). The J segment lost 0 bases and the V segment lost 2 bases, leaving 2 bases of the junction unmatched. The CDR3 loop spans 15 amino acids. The CDR3 DNA reads TGTGCCAGCAGCTTAACAGGGGGCAGCTCCTACGAGCAGTACTTC. This codes for CASSLTGGSSYEQYF.

This rearrangement joins TRBV5-1 to TRBJ1-2; D might be TRBD1 (5 bases). V was trimmed by 4 bases and J by 3 bases, leaving 7 bases between them. CDR1 is SGHRS, CDR2 YFSETQ, per germline. The CDR3 runs to 12 residues. The CDR3 nucleotides are TGCGCCAGCAGCGCGACAGACTATGGCTACACCTTC. Residues: CASSATDYGYTF.

The chain employs TRBV7-9 and TRBJ2-3; D is undetermined. V lost 3 bases to trimming and J lost 4 bases, with 8 bases between them. The CDR3 runs to 13 residues. CDR1 and CDR2 from the germline V gene are SEHNR and FQNEAQ (reference sequence). The DNA of the CDR3 is TGTGCCAGCAGCTTCTACAGCCCAGATACGCAGTATTTT. The encoded protein is CASSFYSPDTQYF.

The V and J genes are TRBV27 and TRBJ1-1; D may be TRBD1 (5 bases). Germline CDR1 reads MNHEY; CDR2 reads SMNVEV (reference sequence). The CDR3 extends over 14 amino acids. With 9 bases removed from V and 2 bases from J, the gap between germline ends came to 16 bases. CDR3 DNA sequence: TGTGCCAGAAACCCAGGGTTTCCCAACACTGAAGCTTTCTTT. Residues: CARNPGFPNTEAFF.

This clone showed up just a few times. The genes are TRBV4-3 and TRBJ2-3; 10 positions match TRBD1. Unmatched junction bases numbered 10, after V lost 3 bases and J lost 4 bases. Germline assignment: CDR1 LGHNA and CDR2 YSLEER. This CDR3 contains 17 residues. Here the CDR3 DNA reads TGCGCCAGCAGCCACCCCGAGGGGGACAGGGGCTCAGATACGCAGTATTTT. Its protein product is CASSHPEGDRGSDTQYF.

The chain carries TRBV24-1 and TRBJ2-1; maybe TRBD1 (6 bases). CDR1 is KGHDR, CDR2 SFDVKD, per germline. The V end lost 8 bases, the J end lost 8 bases, and 18 bases lay between the germline ends. This CDR3 has 14 amino acids. The chain's CDR3 is CATTRRGSFHEQFF. CDR3 nucleotides: TGTGCCACCACCCGTAGGGGGTCTTTCCATGAGCAGTTCTTC.

This chain connects TRBV12-5 to TRBJ1-1, with D perhaps TRBD1 (5 bases). Germline values: CDR1 LGHNT, CDR2 FRNRAP. The V end was cut by 7 bases, the J end by 3 bases, with 15 bases between. The CDR3 contains 14 residues. The CDR3 protein is CASVPQLGDTEAFF. The CDR3 nucleotides are TGTGCTAGTGTACCACAGTTAGGGGACACTGAAGCTTTCTTT.

The genes are TRBV6-2 or TRBV6-3 and TRBJ1-5, with no clear D. The V gene's germline CDR1 is MNHEY and CDR2 SVGEGT. Trimming pared 2 bases from V and 6 bases from J, leaving 14 bases between. The CDR3 extends over 15 amino acids. This chain's CDR3 is CASSYLGGWRQPQHF. DNA for the CDR3: TGTGCCAGCAGTTACCTTGGAGGATGGCGTCAGCCCCAGCATTTT.

CDR3 nucleotide sequence: TGTGCCAGCAGCCGGATGGGGACAGGAGGAACTAATGAAAAACTGTTTTTT. The encoded protein is CASSRMGTGGTNEKLFF. The chain couples TRBV7-9 to TRBJ1-4; 8 bases are a match to TRBD1. This CDR3 is built from 17 residues. Per the germline V gene, CDR1 is SEHNR and CDR2 is FQNEAQ (reference sequence). V gave up 5 bases and J gave up 1 base; unmatched junction bases: 9. The full variable domain, its missing parts supplied by reference TRBV7-9 and TRBJ1-4, is DTGVSQNPRHKITKRGQNVTFRCDPISEHNRLYWYRQTLGQGPEFLTYFQNEAQLEKSRLLSDRFSAERPKGSFSTLEIQRTEQGDSAMYLCASSRMGTGGTNEKLFFGSGTQLSVL.

V gene TRBV5-1 combines with J gene TRBJ2-5; 11 bases match TRBD2. This CDR3 comprises 16 residues. V shed 1 base and J 2 bases; nucleotides not matched to a gene: 4. Germline V CDR1 and CDR2: SGHRS, YFSETQ. CDR3 sequence: CASSLSPSGGQETQYF. The CDR3 bases are TGCGCCAGCAGCTTGAGTCCTAGCGGGGGGCAAGAGACCCAGTACTTC.

The gene calls are TRBV18 and TRBJ2-2; TRBD1 is a possible D gene (5 bases). The germline V and J ends were trimmed by 3 bases and 6 bases, with 14 bases remaining between them. The CDR3 totals 15 residues. CDR1 is KGHSH and CDR2 is LQKENI in the germline V gene. For the CDR3, the DNA is TGTGCCAGCTCACCCTCGGACACTTCGGCCGGGGAGCTGTTTTTT. Encoded protein: CASSPSDTSAGELFF.

The rearrangement uses TRBV3-1 (or the pseudogene TRBV3-2) and TRBJ1-2, with D possibly matching TRBD1 (6 bases). The V gene's germline CDR1 is LGHDT and CDR2 YNNKEL (reference sequence). V was shortened by 4 bases and J by 5 bases, with 20 bases between the two germline ends. The CDR3 length is 16 residues. The CDR3 loop reads CASSPIKAGGTYGYTF. The CDR3 coding sequence is TGTGCCAGCAGCCCTATAAAGGCTGGGGGCACATATGGCTACACCTTC.

The chain carries TRBV5-6 and TRBJ1-6, with TRBD1 matching 9 bases. V shed 6 bases, J shed 0 bases, and the junction held 7 bases outside the gene matches. The germline V gene encodes CDR1 SGHDT and CDR2 YYEEEE. The CDR3 is 17 amino acids. CDR3 bases: TGTGCCAGCAACAGGGGGCCGGGGAACTCCTATAATTCACCCCTCCACTTT. Its translation: CASNRGPGNSYNSPLHF.

This chain uses TRBV6-6 with TRBJ2-1; 7 bases match TRBD2. After removal of 8 bases from V and 6 bases from J, the junction contained 10 bases not matched to a gene. The germline gives CDR1 MNHNY, CDR2 SVGAGI (reference sequence). This CDR3 is 14 amino acids long. The CDR3 reads CASGGQGRGNEQFF. The CDR3 bases are TGTGCCAGCGGAGGGCAAGGGAGGGGCAATGAGCAGTTCTTC.

The gene calls are TRBV29-1 and TRBJ1-1; D possibly corresponds to TRBD1 (6 bases). Germline CDR1 reads SQVTM; CDR2 reads ANQGSEA. This CDR3 has 14 residues. V lost 4 bases, J lost 4 bases, and 16 bases lay in between. CDR3 loop: CSVGRGGLGTEAFF. As DNA, the CDR3 is TGCAGCGTTGGCAGGGGCGGGTTGGGCACTGAAGCTTTCTTT.